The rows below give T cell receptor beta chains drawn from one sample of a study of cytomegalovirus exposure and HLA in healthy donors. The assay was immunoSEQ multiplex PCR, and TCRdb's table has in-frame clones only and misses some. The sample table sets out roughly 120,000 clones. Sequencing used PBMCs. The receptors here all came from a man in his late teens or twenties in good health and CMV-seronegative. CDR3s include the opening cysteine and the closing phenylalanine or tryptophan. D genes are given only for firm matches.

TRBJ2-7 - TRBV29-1 TGCAGCGTTCAACAGGGACCCTACGAGCAGTACTTC CSVQQGPYEQYF
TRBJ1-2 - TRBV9 TGTGCCAGCAGCACGAGGAGCGGCTACACCTTC CASSTRSGYTF
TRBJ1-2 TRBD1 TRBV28 TGTGCCAGCAGCTTAGGCGGGACAGGGAATGGCTACACCTTC CASSLGGTGNGYTF
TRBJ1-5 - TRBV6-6 TGTGCCAGCGCGGGGGACGCGTGGGGTCAGCCCCAGCATTTT CASAGDAWGQPQHF
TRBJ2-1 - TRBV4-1 TGCGCCAGCAGCCCCGTACAGGGAGTAGTCAATGAGCAGTTCTTC CASSPVQGVVNEQFF
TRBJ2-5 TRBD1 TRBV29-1 TGCAGCGTATACCGGGACAGCCAAGAGACCCAGTACTTC CSVYRDSQETQYF
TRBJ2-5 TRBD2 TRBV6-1 TGTGCCAGCAGTGAGAATGTAGCGGGGGGAGGAGAGACCCAGTACTTC CASSENVAGGGETQYF
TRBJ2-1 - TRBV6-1 TGTGCCAGCAGTGGATGGACAGACCCCTACAATGAGCAGTTCTTC CASSGWTDPYNEQFF
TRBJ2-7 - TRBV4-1 TGCGCCAGCAGCCAAGGGACAGAACTCTACGAGCAGTACTTC CASSQGTELYEQYF
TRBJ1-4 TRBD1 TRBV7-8 TGTGCCAGCAGCAGGGGGACAGGCGGGATTGAAAAACTGTTTTTT CASSRGTGGIEKLFF
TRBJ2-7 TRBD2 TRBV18 TGTGCCAGCTCACCTTCGGGACTAGCCTACGAGCAGTACTTC CASSPSGLAYEQYF
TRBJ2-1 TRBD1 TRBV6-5 TGTGCCAGCACCCGAATGGACAGGGCTAATGAGCAGTTCTTC CASTRMDRANEQFF
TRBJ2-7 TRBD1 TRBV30 TGTGCCTACGGACAGGGAACCTACGAGCAGTACTTC CAYGQGTYEQYF
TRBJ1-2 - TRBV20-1 TGCAGTGCTATTACAGGGATCGGCTACACCTTC CSAITGIGYTF
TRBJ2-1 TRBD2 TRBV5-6 TGTGCCAGCAGGGGGGGGGTAGCGAATCCACAGTTCTTC CASRGGVANPQFF
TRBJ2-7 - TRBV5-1 TGCGCCAGCAGCTTGAGTCTATCCCGCGAGCAGTACTTC CASSLSLSREQYF
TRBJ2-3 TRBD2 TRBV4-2 TGTGCCAGCAGCCAAGAGGGGCGGGGGGCGGATACGCAGTATTTT CASSQEGRGADTQYF
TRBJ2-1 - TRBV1 TGCACCGGATGGGACACACACCCGCCCAATGAGCAGTTCTTC CTGWDTHPPNEQFF
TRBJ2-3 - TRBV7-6 TGTGCCAGCAGGGGACTTAGCACAGATACGCAGTATTTT CASRGLSTDTQYF
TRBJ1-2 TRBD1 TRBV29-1 TGCAGCGTTGAGGGACAGGGAATAATTAAGCATGGCTACACCTTC CSVEGQGIIKHGYTF
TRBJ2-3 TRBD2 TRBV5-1 TGCGCCAGCAGCTTGGTTGGCGGGAGTCCAGATACGCAGTATTTT CASSLVGGSPDTQYF
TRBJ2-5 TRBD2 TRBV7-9 TGTGCCAGCAGCTTAGTGTCCCTAGGGAGGGGGACCCAGTACTTC CASSLVSLGRGTQYF
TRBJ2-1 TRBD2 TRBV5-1 TGCGCCAGTCGAACTAGCGGGAGGCGAGGTGGCAATGAGCAGTTCTTC CASRTSGRRGGNEQFF
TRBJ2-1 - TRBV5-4 TGTGCCAGCAGCTTGGCTGAGGGGGTTGAGCAGTTCTTC CASSLAEGVEQFF
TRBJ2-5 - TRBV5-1 TGCGCCAGCAGCCCACCAGGGGCGGGAGAGACCCAGTACTTC CASSPPGAGETQYF
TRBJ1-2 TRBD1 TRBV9 TGTGCCAGCAGCCCGGGACAGGGCCCCTATGGCTACACCTTC CASSPGQGPYGYTF
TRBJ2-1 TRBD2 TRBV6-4 TGTGCCAGCAGTCCCTCCGGGACTAGCGGGAGTAATGAGCAGTTCTTC CASSPSGTSGSNEQFF
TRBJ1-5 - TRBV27 TGTGCCAGCAGTACGATGACAGACCAGCCCCAGCATTTT CASSTMTDQPQHF
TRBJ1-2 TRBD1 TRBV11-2 TGTGCCAGCAGCGGCAACCGGGACAGCCAGACTTTTAACTATGGCTACACCTTC CASSGNRDSQTFNYGYTF
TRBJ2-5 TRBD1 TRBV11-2 TGTGCCAGCAGCTCGACAGGGCCAGAGACCCAGTACTTC CASSSTGPETQYF
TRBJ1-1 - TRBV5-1 TGCGCCAGCAGCGCCTGGGTAGGGGCAAAGGAGAACACTGAAGCTTTCTTT CASSAWVGAKENTEAFF
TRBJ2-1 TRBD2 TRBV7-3 TGTGCCAGCAGCTTAATGGGCGAGGGACTAGCTGTCAATGAGCAGTTCTTC CASSLMGEGLAVNEQFF
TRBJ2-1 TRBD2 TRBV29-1 TGCAGCGGTGGACTAGCGGGAGGGCCGAATGAGCAGTTCTTC CSGGLAGGPNEQFF
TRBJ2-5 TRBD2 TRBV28 TGTGCCAGCAGCGCCCTGCTAGCGGGAGGCGGGAGCCAAGAGACCCAGTACTTC CASSALLAGGGSQETQYF
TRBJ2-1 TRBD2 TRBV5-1 TGCGCCAGCAGCAAGGGACTAGCCTATGAGCAGTTCTTC CASSKGLAYEQFF
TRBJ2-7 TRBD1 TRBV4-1 TGCGCCAGCAGCCGCGACAGGGATGATTACGAGCAGTACTTC CASSRDRDDYEQYF
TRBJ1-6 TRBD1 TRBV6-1 TGTGCCAGCAGGGGGGGACAGCTATGGTCACCCCTCCACTTT CASRGGQLWSPLHF
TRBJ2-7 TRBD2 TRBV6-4 TGTGCCAGCAGTGACGGGGCGGGAGAAGCCTACGAGCAGTACTTC CASSDGAGEAYEQYF
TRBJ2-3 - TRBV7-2 TGTGCCAGCAGCAGGGGACAAAACACAGATACGCAGTATTTT CASSRGQNTDTQYF
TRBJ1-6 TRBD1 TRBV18 TGTGCCAGCTCCCGCCAGGGGACAGGGGATTCACCCCTCCACTTT CASSRQGTGDSPLHF
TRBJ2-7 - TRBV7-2 TGTGCCAGCAGCTTAGCGGGAGGCTCCTACGAGCAGTACTTC CASSLAGGSYEQYF